This passage covers 10 T cell receptor beta chains from one sample sequenced in a study of blood T cell repertoires in COVID-19. TCRdb's copy holds only in-frame clones and misses some; the assay was immunoSEQ multiplex PCR. The repertoire holds more than 55,000 clones, roughly 88% seen once, with 6% to 7% in the top ten. The source material was peripheral blood. The origin of the receptors is a woman between 70 and 85 years old with acute or convalescent COVID-19.

The J gene is TRBJ1-4, the V gene TRBV7-9, with no clear D. Germline V gives CDR1 SEHNR, CDR2 FQNEAQ (reference sequence). V lost 4 bases, J lost 0 bases, and 9 bases lay in between. The CDR3 has 15 residues. In DNA form, the CDR3 reads TGTGCCAGCAGCTCAGGCCCTGCAACTAATGAAAAACTGTTTTTT. As protein: CASSSGPATNEKLFF. Based on the CDR3 plus reference TRBV7-9 and TRBJ1-4, the full variable domain is DTGVSQNPRHKITKRGQNVTFRCDPISEHNRLYWYRQTLGQGPEFLTYFQNEAQLEKSRLLSDRFSAERPKGSFSTLEIQRTEQGDSAMYLCASSSGPATNEKLFFGSGTQLSVL.

V gene TRBV15 combines with J gene TRBJ1-2; no firm D call. This CDR3 comprises 15 residues. V was pared by 1 base and J by 4 bases, with 13 bases between. CDR1 is LNHNV, CDR2 YYDKDF, per germline (reference sequence). CDR3 nucleotide sequence: TGTGCCACCAGCAGAGTGGTCGGGGAAACCTATGGCTACACCTTC. Translated, it gives CATSRVVGETYGYTF.

The rearrangement links TRBV28 to TRBJ2-3; D gene unclear. CDR1 and CDR2 from the germline V gene are MDHEN and SYDVKM. V lost 8 bases and J 0 bases, leaving 18 bases between the germline ends. This CDR3 contains 16 residues. CDR3 sequence: CASGGMGSLSTDTQYF. The CDR3 DNA follows: TGTGCCAGCGGCGGCATGGGTAGCCTGAGCACAGATACGCAGTATTTT.

Only one count was recorded for this clone. This chain uses TRBV6-5 with TRBJ1-1, with TRBD1 as a possible D gene (5 bases). Per the germline V gene, CDR1 is MNHEY and CDR2 is SVGAGI. Trimming shortened V by 7 bases and J by 1 base, and 13 bases separated the two germline ends. CDR3 length: 14 residues. CDR3 amino acids: CASTGDLANTEAFF. The CDR3 DNA sequence: TGTGCCAGCACGGGGGATCTCGCGAACACTGAAGCTTTCTTT.

The V and J genes are TRBV3-1 (or the pseudogene TRBV3-2) and TRBJ2-5, with 7 bases aligning to TRBD1. This CDR3 spans 15 amino acids. From germline, CDR1 is LGHDT and CDR2 YNNKEL (reference sequence). Trimming took 0 bases from V and 6 from J; bases not matched to a gene: 7. Written as DNA, the CDR3 is TGTGCCAGCAGCCAAGATACCGGGACAGCAAAGACCCAGTACTTC. It yields the protein CASSQDTGTAKTQYF.

This clone is a singleton in its sample. The genes are TRBV9 and TRBJ1-2; D unresolved. The germline CDR1 and CDR2 sequences are SGDLS and YYNGEE. V was pared by 5 bases and J by 8 bases, with 22 bases between. The CDR3 length is 15 residues. The CDR3 nucleotides read TGTGCCAGCAGGGACCCCAACGCGGGAGGATGGGGCTACACCTTC. This gives the protein CASRDPNAGGWGYTF.

The chain couples TRBV7-9 to TRBJ2-2, with D possibly being TRBD2 (5 bases). V lost 6 bases and J 3 bases, leaving 14 bases between the germline ends. Germline V gene sequence: CDR1 SEHNR, CDR2 FQNEAQ (reference sequence). This CDR3 spans 15 amino acids. The CDR3: CASSPRGGYTGELFF. The DNA for the CDR3 is TGTGCCAGCAGTCCTCGGGGTGGCTACACCGGGGAGCTGTTTTTT.

This clone came up once. J is TRBJ1-2 and V is TRBV9, with D possibly TRBD1 on 6 matching bases. The germline V gene encodes CDR1 SGDLS and CDR2 YYNGEE. The V gene lost 0 bases and the J gene lost 8 bases, with 11 bases spanning the gap. This CDR3 is built from 13 residues. CDR3 nucleotide sequence: TGTGCCAGCAGCGTAGGGGGCAGGGGAGGCTACACCTTC. Its protein product is CASSVGGRGGYTF.

The chain has TRBV9 and TRBJ2-1; 7 positions match TRBD2. With 3 bases clipped from V and 2 bases from J, the junction kept 8 bases outside the gene matches. Germline values: CDR1 SGDLS, CDR2 YYNGEE. The CDR3 contains 16 residues. The CDR3 coding sequence is TGTGCCAGCAGCGGGAGAGCGGGGTACACCTACAATGAGCAGTTCTTC. This sequence encodes CASSGRAGYTYNEQFF.

This rearrangement joins TRBV4-3 to TRBJ2-2, with TRBD2 matching over 7 bases. V lost 0 bases, J lost 4 bases, and 5 bases stayed unmatched. The germline V gene has CDR1 LGHNA and CDR2 YSLEER. This CDR3 comprises 16 residues. As DNA, the CDR3 is TGCGCCAGCAGCCAAGATCCTAGCGGTCCCACCGGGGAGCTGTTTTTT. It codes for CASSQDPSGPTGELFF.